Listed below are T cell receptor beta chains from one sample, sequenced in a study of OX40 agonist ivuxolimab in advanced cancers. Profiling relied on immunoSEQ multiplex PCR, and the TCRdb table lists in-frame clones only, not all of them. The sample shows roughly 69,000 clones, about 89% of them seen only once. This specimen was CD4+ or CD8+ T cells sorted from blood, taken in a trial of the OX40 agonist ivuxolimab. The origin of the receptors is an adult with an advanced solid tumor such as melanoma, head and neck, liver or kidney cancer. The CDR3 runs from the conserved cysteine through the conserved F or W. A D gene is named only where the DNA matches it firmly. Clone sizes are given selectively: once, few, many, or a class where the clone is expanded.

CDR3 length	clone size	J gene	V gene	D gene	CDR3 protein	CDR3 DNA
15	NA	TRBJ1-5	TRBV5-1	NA	CASSLEGEVGQPQHF	TGCGCCAGCAGCTTGGAGGGAGAGGTGGGTCAGCCCCAGCATTTT
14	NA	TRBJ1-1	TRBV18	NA	CASSPLTLNTEAFF	TGTGCCAGCTCACCACTGACTTTGAACACTGAAGCTTTCTTT
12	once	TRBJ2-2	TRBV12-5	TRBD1	CASGTGAGELFF	TGTGCTAGTGGAACAGGGGCCGGGGAGCTGTTTTTT
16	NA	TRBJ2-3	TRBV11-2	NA	CASSPIPQVDTDTQYF	TGTGCCAGCAGCCCGATCCCCCAGGTCGACACAGATACGCAGTATTTT
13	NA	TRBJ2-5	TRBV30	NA	CAWSGGWSGTQYF	TGTGCCTGGAGTGGAGGCTGGTCCGGGACCCAGTACTTC
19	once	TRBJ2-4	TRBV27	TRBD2	CASSPQRTSGGLAKNIQYF	TGTGCCAGCAGTCCCCAAAGGACTAGCGGGGGTTTAGCCAAAAACATTCAGTACTTC
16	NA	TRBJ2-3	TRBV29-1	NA	CSVENLASHSTDTQYF	TGCAGCGTTGAAAACTTGGCTAGCCATTCCACAGATACGCAGTATTTT
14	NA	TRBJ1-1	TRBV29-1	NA	CSVTKWGDRTEAFF	TGCAGCGTTACTAAATGGGGGGATCGGACTGAAGCTTTCTTT
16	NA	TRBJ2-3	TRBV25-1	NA	CASSDPAAGNTDTQYF	TGTGCCAGCAGTGACCCGGCGGCAGGGAACACAGATACGCAGTATTTT
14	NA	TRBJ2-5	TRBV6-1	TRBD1	CASSEDTGQGRQYF	TGTGCCAGCAGTGAAGATACGGGACAGGGCAGGCAGTACTTC
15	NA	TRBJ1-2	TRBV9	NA	CASSPREKGGYGYTF	TGTGCCAGCAGCCCGAGGGAAAAGGGCGGATATGGCTACACCTTC
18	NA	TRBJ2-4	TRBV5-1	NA	CASSPGTSQTLAKNIQYF	TGCGCCAGCAGCCCAGGAACTAGCCAAACGTTAGCCAAAAACATTCAGTACTTC
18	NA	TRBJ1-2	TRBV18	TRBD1	CASSPRLTRDSTNYGYTF	TGTGCCAGCTCACCACGCTTAACCAGGGACAGCACTAACTATGGCTACACCTTC
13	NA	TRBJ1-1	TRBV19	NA	CASSTGPRAEAFF	TGTGCCAGTAGTACCGGGCCCCGAGCTGAAGCTTTCTTT
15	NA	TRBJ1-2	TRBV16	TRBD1	CASSQVDRGRAGYTF	TGTGCCAGCAGCCAAGTGGACAGGGGCAGGGCTGGCTACACCTTC
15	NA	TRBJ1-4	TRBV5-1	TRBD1	CASSRQGATNEKLFF	TGCGCCAGCAGCAGACAGGGCGCAACTAATGAAAAACTGTTTTTT
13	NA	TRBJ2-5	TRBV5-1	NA	CASNPDLQETQYF	TGCGCCAGCAACCCTGACTTGCAAGAGACCCAGTACTTC
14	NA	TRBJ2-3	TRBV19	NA	CASSLRGSTDTQYF	TGTGCCAGTAGTCTCAGGGGAAGCACAGATACGCAGTATTTT
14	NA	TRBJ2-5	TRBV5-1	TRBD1	CASSRTGVDETQYF	TGCGCCAGCAGCCGGACAGGGGTGGATGAGACCCAGTACTTC
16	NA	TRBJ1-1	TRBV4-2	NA	CASSQDRGGWNTEAFF	TGTGCCAGCAGCCAAGATAGGGGAGGTTGGAACACTGAAGCTTTCTTT
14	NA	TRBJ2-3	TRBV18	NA	CASKTDGVTDTQYF	TGTGCCAGCAAAACGGACGGAGTCACAGATACGCAGTATTTT
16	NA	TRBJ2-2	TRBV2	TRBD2	CASSDSAGRDTGELFF	TGTGCCAGCAGTGATTCCGCGGGGAGGGACACCGGGGAGCTGTTTTTT
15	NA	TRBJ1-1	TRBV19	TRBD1	CASSPGTGPNTEAFF	TGTGCCAGTAGTCCGGGGACAGGGCCGAACACTGAAGCTTTCTTT